Reported below is one T cell receptor (beta chain). The antigen is unknown. The data belong to a study of cytomegalovirus exposure and HLA in healthy donors. Study-wide results and caveats: Three chains linked to CMV were shown in vitro to be specific for CMV antigens. Reports indicated that the classifier achieved high specificity and sensitivity in diagnosing cytomegalovirus status.

The method was immunoSEQ multiplex PCR; TCRdb's version includes in-frame clones alone and lacks a portion of them. The sample yields 55,000 to 75,000 clones, about 91% seen once. Sequencing was done on a sample of PBMCs. The receptor was isolated from a man younger than 30 in good health and CMV-seropositive.

The CDR3 DNA follows: TGTGCCATCAGTCCCGGACAGGGAATCCACGAGCAGTACTTC. Translated, it gives CAISPGQGIHEQYF. J is TRBJ2-7 and V is TRBV10-3, with 8 bases identical to TRBD1. This CDR3 spans 14 amino acids. Germline V CDR1 and CDR2: ENHRY, SYGVKD. With 5 bases clipped from V and 5 bases from J, the junction kept 8 bases outside the gene matches.